The 16 T cell receptor beta chains presented below share a single source sample, sequenced in a study of cytomegalovirus exposure and HLA in healthy donors. 13 Jbeta primers and 60 Vbeta primers were used for the PCR. Repertoires were generated with immunoSEQ multiplex PCR, while TCRdb's copy carries only in-frame clones and drops some. The sample carries about 300,000 clones, roughly 88% recorded once. Sequenced sample: PBMCs. These receptors were taken from a man aged 35 to 55 in good health and CMV-seropositive.

The chain couples TRBV15 to TRBJ2-1; D unresolved. The CDR3 runs 17 residues. V shed 0 bases and J shed 5 bases, with 17 bases lying between them. Germline CDR1 is LNHNV and CDR2 is YYDKDF (reference sequence). The CDR3 nucleotides are TGTGCCACCAGCAGAGATCCCGGCGGAACGACGCACAATGAGCAGTTCTTC. Translating it yields CATSRDPGGTTHNEQFF.

The chain links TRBV7-9 to TRBJ2-3; 7 bases fit TRBD1. Germline CDR1 and CDR2: SEHNR and FQNEAQ (reference sequence). The CDR3 consists of 16 residues. The trim removed 3 bases at V and 2 bases at J, leaving 8 bases unmatched. CDR3 protein: CASSLGQTSNTDTQYF. Here the CDR3 DNA reads TGTGCCAGCAGCTTGGGACAGACATCGAACACAGATACGCAGTATTTT.

This chain connects TRBV2 to TRBJ1-4, with D perhaps TRBD1 (6 bases). The V end was cut by 4 bases, the J end by 7 bases, with 13 bases between. Germline loops: CDR1 SNHLY, CDR2 FYNNEI. The CDR3 is made up of 14 amino acids. DNA of the CDR3: TGTGCCAGCAGTGGGGGGCGCGAGGGTGAAAAACTGTTTTTT. Its translation: CASSGGREGEKLFF. The whole variable domain, remainder taken from reference TRBV2 and TRBJ1-4, is EPEVTQTPSHQVTQMGQEVILRCVPISNHLYFYWYRQILGQKVEFLVSFYNNEISEKSEIFDDQFSVERPDGSNFTLKIRSTKLEDSAMYFCASSGGREGEKLFFGSGTQLSVL.

The chain's CDR3 is CASSLAGQVNQPQHF. CDR3 nucleotides: TGTGCCAGCAGCTTGGCCGGACAAGTCAATCAGCCCCAGCATTTT. The V gene is TRBV5-8, the J gene TRBJ1-5; maybe TRBD1 (5 bases). V lost 0 bases and J lost 3, with 10 bases in between. The CDR3 is 15 amino acids. The germline V gene has CDR1 SGHTS and CDR2 YDEGEE.

This chain joins TRBV27 and TRBJ1-2; D not certain. Trimming removed 5 bases from V and 7 bases from J, with 20 bases in between. In germline, CDR1 is MNHEY, CDR2 SMNVEV (reference sequence). CDR3 length equals 15 residues. The chain's CDR3 is CASSEGFRPQRGYTF. The CDR3, as DNA: TGTGCCAGCAGTGAGGGATTCAGGCCTCAACGTGGCTACACCTTC.

The chain recombines TRBV5-1 with TRBJ2-7; D may be TRBD1 (6 bases). V shed 4 bases and J shed 6 bases, with 14 bases lying between them. Germline loops: CDR1 SGHRS, CDR2 YFSETQ. This CDR3 has 13 residues. CDR3 residues: CASSPDQGREQYF. CDR3 in DNA: TGCGCCAGCAGCCCCGATCAGGGGCGCGAGCAGTACTTC.

This sequence joins TRBV19 and TRBJ2-7; perhaps TRBD1 as D (6 bases). The CDR3 covers 15 residues. V lost 7 bases and J lost 2, with 18 bases in between. Germline CDR1 is LNHDA and CDR2 is SQIVND (reference sequence). CDR3 coding DNA: TGTGCCAGTACCTCGACAGGATCTGCGGCCTACGAGCAGTACTTC. Translating it yields CASTSTGSAAYEQYF.

The genes are TRBV27 and TRBJ2-1; 13 bases match TRBD2. The CDR3 has 15 residues. The junction had 6 bases not matched to a gene; V was cut back by 5 bases and J by 8 bases. Germline loops: CDR1 MNHEY, CDR2 SMNVEV (reference sequence). The DNA of the CDR3 is TGTGCCAGCAGTCTGACTAGCGGGAGGTCCGATGAGCAGTTCTTC. Translated, it gives CASSLTSGRSDEQFF.

A single count supports this clone. The chain carries TRBV11-2 and TRBJ1-1, with TRBD1 matching over 7 bases. With V trimmed by 5 bases and J by 10 bases, 7 bases remained unmatched. Per germline, CDR1 SGHAT and CDR2 FQNNGV. The CDR3 loop spans 12 amino acids. CDR3 nucleotides: TGTGCCAGCAGCCAACAGGGGCAGAGAGCTTTCTTT. Its translation: CASSQQGQRAFF.

J is TRBJ2-3 and V is TRBV5-1; 7 bases map to TRBD2. Germline trimming cut 7 bases from V and 4 bases from J; bases unmatched to any gene: 12. Germline CDR1 SGHRS, CDR2 YFSETQ. The CDR3 loop spans 15 amino acids. DNA of the CDR3: TGCGCCAGCGCTAACGGCGGGAGTGGGTCAGATACGCAGTATTTT. Translating gives CASANGGSGSDTQYF.

The rearrangement uses TRBV7-3 and TRBJ2-1; weak D call: TRBD2 (6 bases). Trimming removed 2 bases from V and 3 bases from J, with 11 bases in between. CDR1 is SGHTA and CDR2 is FQGTGA in the germline V gene. CDR3 length: 15 amino acids. CDR3 protein: CASSLSGDGYNEQFF. The CDR3 coding sequence is TGTGCCAGCAGCTTATCGGGAGATGGCTACAATGAGCAGTTCTTC.

The chain is built from TRBV27 and TRBJ1-2, with D unclear. The germline CDR1 and CDR2 sequences are MNHEY and SMNVEV (reference sequence). V lost 6 bases to trimming and J lost 6 bases, with 17 bases between them. CDR3 length: 14 residues. The CDR3 spells CASRRSPARDGYTF. In DNA form, the CDR3 reads TGTGCCAGCAGGAGGAGCCCCGCTCGGGATGGCTACACCTTC.

The chain employs TRBV27 and TRBJ2-1; unclear D gene. Germline lookup yields CDR1 MNHEY and CDR2 SMNVEV (reference sequence). This CDR3 has 12 residues. V was trimmed by 5 bases and J by 7 bases, leaving 9 bases between them. The CDR3 DNA sequence: TGTGCCAGCAGTCGTTCGTTGAATGAGCAGTTCTTC. Its protein product is CASSRSLNEQFF.

The chain couples TRBV7-9 to TRBJ1-1; TRBD1 aligns across 8 bases. The germline gives CDR1 SEHNR, CDR2 FQNEAQ (reference sequence). This CDR3 has 12 amino acids. The V segment lost 8 bases and the J segment 2 bases; nucleotides outside the gene matches: 1. CDR3 nucleotides: TGTGCCAGCGACAGGGGCAACACTGAAGCTTTCTTT. Its translation: CASDRGNTEAFF.

This clone came up once. This chain joins TRBV19 and TRBJ1-2, with 8 bases fitting TRBD1. The V gene end was trimmed by 3 bases and the J gene end by 3 bases; junction bases not matched to a gene: 9. Germline CDR1 and CDR2: LNHDA and SQIVND (reference sequence). There are 16 residues in the CDR3. This CDR3 is CASSMEGRGLDYGYTF. CDR3 coding DNA: TGTGCCAGTAGTATGGAAGGCAGGGGGCTTGACTATGGCTACACCTTC. Full variable domain (rest looked up from reference TRBV19 and TRBJ1-2): DGGITQSPKYLFRKEGQNVTLSCEQNLNHDAMYWYRQDPGQGLRLIYYSQIVNDFQKGDIAEGYSVSREKKESFPLTVTSAQKNPTAFYLCASSMEGRGLDYGYTFGSGTRLTVV.

The rearrangement uses TRBV6-5 and TRBJ1-5; possibly TRBD1 for D (6 bases). Trimming removed 5 bases from V and 6 bases from J, with 17 bases in between. Germline loops: CDR1 MNHEY, CDR2 SVGAGI. The CDR3 is 15 amino acids. The CDR3 reads CASSTRMGAFQPQHF. Written as DNA, the CDR3 is TGTGCCAGCAGTACCCGGATGGGGGCTTTTCAGCCCCAGCATTTT.